This T cell receptor beta chain was documented in a study of blood T cell repertoires in COVID-19. Background on the study: The analysed material was cDNA or gDNA that came from T cells, B-cell-depleted T cells, or PBMCs.

As regards this clone: The sample has other DNA sequences that encode this CDR3 too.

This CDR3 contains 14 residues. The germline V and J ends were trimmed by 10 bases and 6 bases, with 21 bases remaining between them. CDR1 is MNHEY, CDR2 SVGAGI, per germline. The table came from immunoSEQ multiplex PCR; TCRdb's copy has only in-frame clones and leaves some out. The sample has under 100,000 clones; more than 80% are singletons. Sequencing was done on a sample of peripheral blood. The chain carries TRBV6-5 and TRBJ1-2; D gene unclear. The clonotype was recovered from a human donor in a cohort sampled during active COVID-19. The CDR3 DNA reads as TGTGCCACTGCGGACGGCGCCCGGGGAAATGGCTACACCTTC. It specifies CATADGARGNGYTF.